Listed below are T cell receptor beta chains from one sample, sequenced in a study of CD8+ T cells in alopecia areata. TCRdb's table, derived via immunoSEQ multiplex PCR, lists solely in-frame clones and lacks some. The sample holds about 200,000 clones, 56% seen once. Sequenced input: CD8+ T cells sorted from blood. The source of these receptors is a human donor in good health. The CDR3 runs from the conserved cysteine through the conserved F or W. Fields, in order: V gene, clone size, D gene, J gene, CDR3 DNA, CDR3 protein. A D gene is named only where the DNA matches it firmly. Clone size is given for some rows only: seen once, a few or many times, or a class if the clone is expanded.

TRBV7-9	few	NA	TRBJ1-2	TGTGCCAGCAGCTTAGGACGGACCCCCTATGGCTACACCTTC	CASSLGRTPYGYTF
TRBV29-1	NA	NA	TRBJ1-1	TGCAGCGTTTGCAGGCAGAGTGATGAAGCTTTCTTT	CSVCRQSDEAFF
TRBV7-2	NA	NA	TRBJ1-5	TGTGCCAGCAGTGAGTCCGGGGGGTATCAGCCCCAGCATTTT	CASSESGGYQPQHF
TRBV15	NA	NA	TRBJ1-5	TGTGCCACCAGCATGCGGCGTGGCAATCAGCCCCAGCATTTT	CATSMRRGNQPQHF
TRBV20-1	NA	NA	TRBJ1-1	TGCAGTGCTAAGGGTCCCGAAGCTTTCTTT	CSAKGPEAFF
TRBV30	NA	TRBD1	TRBJ2-5	TGTGCCTCCTCGAGGGACAGGGGAGGAGAGACCCAGTACTTC	CASSRDRGGETQYF
TRBV27	NA	NA	TRBJ2-5	TGTGCCAGCAGGAGGGGGGGTCAAGAGACCCAGTACTTC	CASRRGGQETQYF
TRBV11-1	NA	NA	TRBJ2-5	TGTGCCAGCAGCCAACCCGGACAGATACTCCAAGAGACCCAGTACTTC	CASSQPGQILQETQYF
TRBV29-1	NA	TRBD2	TRBJ2-5	TGCAGCGTTGATAGCGGGGGAGGAGAGACCCAGTACTTC	CSVDSGGGETQYF
TRBV28	NA	NA	TRBJ2-7	TGTGCCAGCAGTCGCCCCGGGGCAGACTACGAGCAGTACTTC	CASSRPGADYEQYF
TRBV4-1	NA	TRBD1	TRBJ1-1	TGCGCCAGCAATCCTACGCGGACAGGGGGCACTGAAGCTTTCTTT	CASNPTRTGGTEAFF
TRBV9	few	TRBD2	TRBJ2-7	TGTGCCAGCAGCGCGACTAGCGGGGGTTACGAGCAGTACTTC	CASSATSGGYEQYF
TRBV5-1	NA	NA	TRBJ2-1	TGCGCCAGCAGCTTCAGGGGCTCCTACAATGAGCAGTTCTTC	CASSFRGSYNEQFF
TRBV11-2	NA	NA	TRBJ1-5	TGTGCCAGCAGCACAGGACAACTCGGGAGCAATCAGCCCCAGCATTTT	CASSTGQLGSNQPQHF
TRBV15	few	TRBD1	TRBJ1-1	TGTGCCACCCACCAGGGGGCTGAAGCTTTCTTT	CATHQGAEAFF
TRBV19	few	NA	TRBJ1-2	TGTGCCAGTAGTCAACAGGTGGTTGGAGGCTACACCTTC	CASSQQVVGGYTF
TRBV7-8	NA	TRBD1	TRBJ2-7	TGTGCCAGCAGCTTAGGACAGGGGACGTCCTACGAGCAGTACTTC	CASSLGQGTSYEQYF
TRBV5-1	NA	NA	TRBJ2-7	TGCGCCAGCAGCTTGGGACGAGAAATTTCCTACGAGCAGTACTTC	CASSLGREISYEQYF
TRBV9	NA	NA	TRBJ2-3	TGTGCCAGCAGCGTAGAGGCGGTACCTAGCACAGATACGCAGTATTTT	CASSVEAVPSTDTQYF
TRBV4-2	NA	NA	TRBJ1-4	TGTGCCAGCAGCCAAGGGGGGAGTAATGAAAAACTGTTTTTT	CASSQGGSNEKLFF
TRBV5-6	NA	TRBD1	TRBJ1-2	TGTGCCAGCAGGTCGGACAGGGACTATGGCTACACCTTC	CASRSDRDYGYTF
TRBV29-1	NA	NA	TRBJ1-2	TGCAGCGTTGAAAATCCTGATTCTTATGGCTACACCTTC	CSVENPDSYGYTF
TRBV29-1	NA	TRBD1	TRBJ1-2	TGCAGCGTGAGGACAGGGCATGACTATGGCTACACCTTC	CSVRTGHDYGYTF
TRBV9	NA	NA	TRBJ2-1	TGTGCCAGCAGCGTAGCTGATGAGCAGTTCTTC	CASSVADEQFF
TRBV11-2	NA	NA	TRBJ2-7	TGTGCCAGCAGCTCCGGGACTGGTTACGAGCAGTACTTC	CASSSGTGYEQYF
TRBV6-1	NA	TRBD1	TRBJ1-1	TGTGCCAGCCGACAGGGTGAAGCTTTCTTT	CASRQGEAFF
TRBV29-1	few	NA	TRBJ1-1	TGCAGCGTTGAGGCCGGGACGGCGAACACTGAAGCTTTCTTT	CSVEAGTANTEAFF
TRBV25-1	NA	TRBD1	TRBJ1-6	TGTGCCAGCAGTGAGTCTTCGACAGGGGCTAATTCACCCCTCCACTTT	CASSESSTGANSPLHF
TRBV7-9	few	TRBD1	TRBJ2-7	TGTGCCAGCAGCCCCACCGACAGGGGGTTCAGCGAGCAGTACTTC	CASSPTDRGFSEQYF
TRBV29-1	NA	NA	TRBJ2-1	TGCAGCGGTGACCTGGGGGGTTGGGACAATGAGCAGTTCTTC	CSGDLGGWDNEQFF
TRBV6-1	NA	NA	TRBJ1-3	TGTGCCCACTGGACCGGGACACCGGGAAACACCATATATTTT	CAHWTGTPGNTIYF
TRBV11-2	NA	TRBD1	TRBJ2-6	TGTGCCAGCAGCCCGAGTGGGACAGGCTCTGGGGCCAACGTCCTGACTTTC	CASSPSGTGSGANVLTF
TRBV29-1	NA	NA	TRBJ2-5	TGCAGCGTTGAAGATCAGAACAGCCAAGAGACCCAGTACTTC	CSVEDQNSQETQYF
TRBV19	NA	NA	TRBJ2-2	TGTGCCAGTTCCTACACCGGGGAGCTGTTTTTT	CASSYTGELFF
TRBV13	NA	NA	TRBJ2-7	TGTGCCAGCAGCTTCTGGACAGACAGCTACGAGCAGTACTTC	CASSFWTDSYEQYF
TRBV9	few	NA	TRBJ2-1	TGTGCCAGCGCTAGCACCTATCCGGGCTCCTACAATGAGCAGTTCTTC	CASASTYPGSYNEQFF
TRBV7-2	NA	NA	TRBJ2-5	TGTGCCAGCAGCCCGTCCCCAGACCAAGAGACCCAGTACTTC	CASSPSPDQETQYF
TRBV15	NA	TRBD1	TRBJ2-7	TGTGCCACCCAAAGACGAGGGGGCGCGGACGAACAGTACTTC	CATQRRGGADEQYF
TRBV5-1	NA	NA	TRBJ2-2	TGCGCCAGCACTGAGGGATACACCGGGGAGCTGTTTTTT	CASTEGYTGELFF
TRBV29-1	NA	NA	TRBJ2-1	TGCAGCGTTCCCGCCGGGACACCCAATGAGCAGTTCTTC	CSVPAGTPNEQFF
TRBV27	NA	NA	TRBJ2-5	TGTGCCAGCAGTTACTCGAATGGGGCCCAAGAGACCCAGTACTTC	CASSYSNGAQETQYF
TRBV19	NA	TRBD1	TRBJ2-7	TGTGCCAGTAGTCCAGGACAGGGGCCCTACGAGCAGTACTTC	CASSPGQGPYEQYF
TRBV30	once	NA	TRBJ1-4	TGTGCCTGGAGTCCTGGGGAGGATAATGAAAAACTGTTTTTT	CAWSPGEDNEKLFF
TRBV30	once	TRBD1	TRBJ1-2	TGTGCCTGGACCCTAGGACAGGCACATTTTGGCTACACCTTC	CAWTLGQAHFGYTF
TRBV7-8	NA	NA	TRBJ2-1	TGTGCCAGCAGCTTGAGTCGGTCGTCGGACGCGGAGTTCTTC	CASSLSRSSDAEFF
TRBV9	NA	TRBD1	TRBJ2-5	TGTGCCAGCAGCGTGCAGGGGGCCCAAGAGACCCAGTACTTC	CASSVQGAQETQYF
TRBV7-2	NA	NA	TRBJ2-2	TGTGCCAGCAGCTTAAGTTTAGGGACCGGGGAGCTGTTTTTT	CASSLSLGTGELFF
TRBV4-1	NA	TRBD1	TRBJ1-4	TGCGCCAGCAGCATCGACAGGGTGGGAGAAAAACTGTTTTTT	CASSIDRVGEKLFF
TRBV7-9	few	NA	TRBJ2-5	TGTGCCAGCAGCTTAGGCCTAGAGACCCAGTACTTC	CASSLGLETQYF
TRBV29-1	NA	TRBD1	TRBJ2-7	TGCAGCGTCGTGACAGGGGGACCCTACGAGCAGTACTTC	CSVVTGGPYEQYF
TRBV4-2	NA	TRBD2	TRBJ2-5	TGTGCCAGCAGCCAAGTTAGGGGCGGGGGTAACAGACAAGAGACCCAGTACTTC	CASSQVRGGGNRQETQYF
TRBV7-2	NA	NA	TRBJ2-1	TGTGCCAGCAGCTTAGGGGGTAGGAATGAGCAGTTCTTC	CASSLGGRNEQFF
TRBV5-1	NA	NA	TRBJ1-1	TGCGCCAGCAGCCCGGTAGGGCAGGGAGGCTGGAGTGACACTGAAGCTTTCTTT	CASSPVGQGGWSDTEAFF